What follows describes a single T cell receptor beta chain. Its specificity is not known. This sample stems from a study of cytomegalovirus exposure and HLA in healthy donors. Study overall: It was reported in a later analysis that the 90 to 150 validation repertoires used the same platform as the 550 to 850 first-cohort repertoires. Study observations and caveats: In a later analysis, first-cohort TCR clusters were found to tend to co-occur in the approximately 120 validation repertoires. Researchers counted 164 TCR beta chains as cytomegalovirus-associated. As confirmed in vitro, three CMV-associated chains were specific for CMV antigens.

V lost 4 bases and J 3 bases, leaving 10 bases between the germline ends. CDR3 length: 13 residues. Germline CDR1 GTSNPN, CDR2 SVGIG (reference sequence). Profiling relied on immunoSEQ multiplex PCR, and the TCRdb table lists in-frame clones only, not all of them. The table records some 68,000 clones, around 95% of them present only once. J is TRBJ1-3 and V is TRBV30; D is unresolved. Sequenced input: PBMCs. The source is a man aged 18 to 30 in good health and CMV-seropositive. This CDR3 is CAWNVGDGNTIYF. The DNA of the CDR3 is TGTGCCTGGAATGTGGGAGATGGAAACACCATATATTTT.